This T cell receptor (beta chain) was recovered during a study of CD8 T cells in ankylosing spondylitis. General study results and limits: A TCR beta motif of several highly homologous variants seemed to mark ankylosing spondylitis blood.

The germline V gene encodes CDR1 SQVTM and CDR2 ANQGSEA. The V gene lost 0 bases and the J gene lost 3 bases, with 9 bases spanning the gap. CDR3 length: 14 residues. Using quantitative 5'-RACE with molecular barcodes, the authors made TCR beta libraries. Using its own MiXCR run on the 5' RACE reads, TCRdb lists one record per CDR3 protein. This sample has about 160,000 distinct CDR3 sequences, with approximately 20% found just once. This clonotype was counted between two and nine times. Its antigen remains unidentified. Sequencing was carried out using blood, either unsorted or a sorted T cell fraction (not recorded which). The receptor was isolated from a male donor with ankylosing spondylitis or in good health (not recorded which). The chain links TRBV29-1 to TRBJ2-1, with D perhaps matching TRBD1 or TRBD2 (5 bases each). CDR3 DNA: TGCAGCGTTGAAGATGGGGGATACTACAATGAGCAGTTCTTC. Protein sequence: CSVEDGGYYNEQFF.